The 14 T cell receptor beta chains below all came from one sample that was sequenced in a study of T cell responses to AZD1222 COVID-19 vaccine (dated by TCRdb to about 2021). The library came from the immunoSEQ multiplex PCR assay. TCRdb mirrors the immuneACCESS table, restricted to in-frame sequences. Some clones are absent from its copies; in checked studies, under half trace to an unresolved V gene, and the reason for the others is unknown. This sample gives some 190,000 clones in total; less than 95% of them show up just once. Approximately 1.5% of the sample belongs to the ten largest clones. The label giving this sample's time point can be read as: about 28 days (+/-7) after the second vaccine dose. What this sample's treatment or condition label stands for: meningococcal conjugate vaccine given as trial control. The sample consisted of peripheral blood, taken 28 days after the second dose of the MenACWY control vaccine. Receptors were obtained from an adult who received the MenACWY meningococcal vaccine as a control.

The gene calls are TRBV9 and TRBJ1-4; no definite D call. CDR3 size: 13 residues. Germline V CDR1 and CDR2: SGDLS, YYNGEE. Trimming took off 0 bases at V and 5 bases at J, with 5 bases between the two ends. The DNA of the CDR3 is TGTGCCAGCAGCGTAGGGGGAAATGAAAAACTGTTTTTT. Its protein product is CASSVGGNEKLFF.

V gene TRBV4-3 combines with J gene TRBJ2-7; 8 positions match TRBD2. The CDR3 extends over 16 amino acids. V was pared by 0 bases and J by 5 bases, with 9 bases of the junction left unmatched. CDR1 and CDR2 (germline): LGHNA, YSLEER. In DNA, the CDR3 is TGCGCCAGCAGCCAAGATCGACTAGCGCTTATCGACGAGCAGTACTTC. Its translation: CASSQDRLALIDEQYF.

V usage is TRBV5-5 and J usage is TRBJ2-5, with 14 positions matching TRBD2. There are 18 residues in the CDR3. V was pared by 4 bases and J by 1 base, with 9 bases of the junction left unmatched. Germline assignment: CDR1 SGHKS and CDR2 YYEKEE (reference sequence). The CDR3 bases are TGTGCCAGCAGCCCGGGACTAGCGGGGGCCCAATCCCAAGAGACCCAGTACTTC. Translated, it gives CASSPGLAGAQSQETQYF.

Only one count was recorded for this clone. The chain uses TRBV5-4 and TRBJ2-3; 11 positions agree with TRBD2. V shed 0 bases, J shed 2 bases, and the junction held 11 bases outside the gene matches. Germline assignment: CDR1 SGHNT and CDR2 YYREEE (reference sequence). CDR3 length: 19 amino acids. This CDR3 reads CASSLDLAGGLRDTDTQYF. The CDR3 coding sequence is TGTGCCAGCAGCTTGGACCTAGCGGGAGGTCTCCGGGACACAGATACGCAGTATTTT.

This chain uses TRBV6-5 with TRBJ2-1; 13 bases align to TRBD2. This CDR3 is 15 amino acids long. Germline CDR1 MNHEY, CDR2 SVGAGI. V dropped 4 bases and J dropped 9; count of bases not matched to a gene: 6. The CDR3 coding sequence is TGTGCCAGCAGTTCAGGACTAGCGGGAGTTGGTGAGCAGTTCTTC. It specifies CASSSGLAGVGEQFF.

V usage is TRBV9 and J usage is TRBJ1-1; 11 nucleotides line up with TRBD1. CDR3 length equals 16 residues. The germline gives CDR1 SGDLS, CDR2 YYNGEE. V was pared by 3 bases and J by 1 base, with 5 bases of the junction left unmatched. CDR3 sequence: CASSAGTGGWNTEAFF. As DNA, the CDR3 is TGTGCCAGCAGCGCCGGGACAGGGGGTTGGAACACTGAAGCTTTCTTT.

The chain uses TRBV7-9 and TRBJ2-1; 8 positions agree with TRBD2. The CDR3 loop spans 16 amino acids. The germline gives CDR1 SEHNR, CDR2 FQNEAQ (reference sequence). J lost 2 bases, V lost 4 bases, and 7 bases had no gene match. CDR3 coding DNA: TGTGCCAGCAGCTCTCTAGCGGGTAAGGCCTACAATGAGCAGTTCTTC. Translation gives CASSSLAGKAYNEQFF.

The genes are TRBV7-8 and TRBJ2-1; D not resolved. The CDR3 spans 11 residues. Germline V gene sequence: CDR1 SGHVS, CDR2 FQNEAQ. V dropped 7 bases and J dropped 6 bases, with 7 bases sitting between them. The CDR3 DNA sequence: TGTGCCAGCATGAAGAGCAATGAGCAGTTCTTC. Protein: CASMKSNEQFF. Based on the CDR3 plus reference TRBV7-8 and TRBJ2-1, the full variable domain is GAGVSQSPRYKVAKRGQDVALRCDPISGHVSLFWYQQALGQGPEFLTYFQNEAQLDKSGLPSDRFFAERPEGSVSTLKIQRTQQEDSAVYLCASMKSNEQFFGPGTRLTVL.

This chain uses TRBV28 with TRBJ1-2; possible D gene TRBD1, 5 bases. Germline loops: CDR1 MDHEN, CDR2 SYDVKM. V was pared by 8 bases and J by 4 bases, with 14 bases between. The CDR3 sequence is 13 residues long. The CDR3 spells CASPARESYGYTF. The CDR3 DNA sequence: TGTGCCAGCCCCGCCAGGGAATCCTATGGCTACACCTTC.

This clone was seen more than once but under ten times. CDR3 DNA sequence: TGCGCCAGCAGCTTGGAAGGCTCGACCTACGAGCAGTACTTC. This sequence encodes CASSLEGSTYEQYF. The gene calls are TRBV5-1 and TRBJ2-7; the D is unclear. Trimming left V 0 bases short and J 2 bases short, with 9 bases between. The germline V gene encodes CDR1 SGHRS and CDR2 YFSETQ. This CDR3 has 14 amino acids.

The chain links TRBV15 to TRBJ2-1, with 12 bases aligning to TRBD2. The V and J ends lost 1 base and 6 bases, in that order; junction bases with no gene match: 10. The CDR3 length is 18 residues. The V gene's germline CDR1 is LNHNV and CDR2 YYDKDF (reference sequence). In DNA form, the CDR3 reads TGTGCCACCAGCAGAGCTAGCGGGGGGGCTCGGTCGGGCAATGAGCAGTTCTTC. Translated: CATSRASGGARSGNEQFF.

This chain uses TRBV11-2 with TRBJ1-6, with D tentatively TRBD1 (6 bases). The V end was cut by 5 bases, the J end by 10 bases, with 18 bases between. CDR1 is SGHAT and CDR2 is FQNNGV in the germline V gene. The CDR3 covers 15 residues. The DNA for the CDR3 is TGTGCCAGCAGCCCTCCATCACAGGGCGGGTCACCCCTCCACTTT. This gives the protein CASSPPSQGGSPLHF.

The CDR3 nucleotides read TGTGCCAGCAGCTTCGGGATATACGGGGAGCTGTTTTTT. Its protein is CASSFGIYGELFF. The V call is TRBV7-6, the J call TRBJ2-2; tentatively, D is TRBD2 (5 bases). The CDR3 totals 13 residues. V was shortened by 3 bases and J by 7 bases, with 9 bases between the two germline ends. Germline V gives CDR1 SGHVS, CDR2 FNYEAQ.

Here the CDR3 DNA reads TGTGCCAGCAGTGCCCCGACAGGGGAGGATTCACCCCTCCACTTT. Translated, it gives CASSAPTGEDSPLHF. The gene calls are TRBV2 and TRBJ1-6; 8 nucleotides align to TRBD1. CDR3 length: 15 residues. V lost 4 bases, J lost 8 bases, and 7 bases stayed unmatched. CDR1 is SNHLY, CDR2 FYNNEI, per germline. The full variable domain, its missing parts supplied by reference TRBV2 and TRBJ1-6, is EPEVTQTPSHQVTQMGQEVILRCVPISNHLYFYWYRQILGQKVEFLVSFYNNEISEKSEIFDDQFSVERPDGSNFTLKIRSTKLEDSAMYFCASSAPTGEDSPLHFGNGTRLTVT.